The present TCR beta chain was sequenced within a study of T cell changes during pregnancy in multiple sclerosis. Per the germline V gene, CDR1 is SGHNT and CDR2 is YYREEE (reference sequence). Trimming removed 4 bases from V and 1 base from J; junction bases left unmatched: 6. This CDR3 region has 16 residues. Profiling relied on immunoSEQ multiplex PCR, and the TCRdb table lists in-frame clones only, not all of them. Of approximately 88,000 clones in the sample, roughly 93% were seen once. The V gene is TRBV5-4, the J gene TRBJ2-5; 11 nucleotides match TRBD2. The sequence was collected from a female donor with multiple sclerosis, enrolled in a pregnancy study. The starting material was peripheral blood, obtained in the third trimester of pregnancy. This chain's CDR3 is CASSPRTSGPQETQYF. Here the CDR3 DNA reads TGTGCCAGCAGCCCTCGGACTAGCGGGCCCCAAGAGACCCAGTACTTC.